These 27 T cell receptor beta chains were all obtained from the same sample, sequenced in a study of T cells in localized non-small cell lung cancer (dated by TCRdb to about 2020). Library construction relied on the immunoSEQ multiplex PCR assay. TCRdb mirrors the immuneACCESS table, restricted to in-frame sequences. Some clones are absent from its copies; in checked studies, under half trace to an unresolved V gene, and the reason for the others is unknown. In all, the sample holds approximately 81,000 clones, and 88% of those were seen once. Of the sample, about 20% falls within the top ten clones. This material consisted of peripheral blood, taken before any cancer treatment. The receptors stem from a woman aged 35 to 69 with stage I squamous cell lung carcinoma.

The V gene is TRBV5-4, the J gene TRBJ1-1; 10 nucleotides agree with TRBD1. Germline V lookup: CDR1 SGHNT, CDR2 YYREEE (reference sequence). V lost 2 bases, J lost 6 bases, and 1 base stayed unmatched. The CDR3 length is 13 residues. This chain's CDR3 is CASSFGQGAEAFF. CDR3 DNA sequence: TGTGCCAGCAGCTTCGGACAGGGGGCTGAAGCTTTCTTT.

This clone was seen once. This chain joins TRBV2 and TRBJ2-7; D is uncertain. Germline V gene data show CDR1 as SNHLY and CDR2 as FYNNEI. Trimming cost V 3 bases and J 6 bases, with 6 bases left between them. CDR3 length: 11 amino acids. The CDR3 DNA reads as TGTGCCAGCAGTGAGATAAGCGAGCAGTACTTC. Encoded protein: CASSEISEQYF.

This chain joins TRBV4-1 and TRBJ1-1; no firm D call. The germline CDR1 and CDR2 sequences are MGHRA and YSYEKL. V lost 5 bases to trimming and J lost 2 bases, with 12 bases between them. The CDR3 length is 14 residues. CDR3 bases: TGCGCCAGCAGCACGGAGCCCCCAAACACTGAAGCTTTCTTT. It codes for CASSTEPPNTEAFF.

The chain recombines TRBV19 with TRBJ2-2; possibly TRBD1 for D (6 bases). CDR1 is LNHDA and CDR2 is SQIVND in the germline V gene (reference sequence). Trimming removed 1 base at V and 0 bases at J, with 12 bases between. The CDR3 totals 17 residues. Written as DNA, the CDR3 is TGTGCCAGTAGTATAGGGCAGGGGCAGACGAACACCGGGGAGCTGTTTTTT. It encodes CASSIGQGQTNTGELFF.

The chain links TRBV23-1 to TRBJ1-5; no clear D gene. TRBV23-1 is treated as an ORF (open reading frame) with a function not yet certain. The CDR3 has 14 residues. Trimming took off 1 base at V and 6 bases at J, with 10 bases between the two ends. CDR3 sequence reads: CASSQFIPCQPQHF. The CDR3 region has the DNA TGCGCCAGCAGTCAATTCATACCGTGTCAGCCCCAGCATTTT.

The chain couples TRBV5-1 to TRBJ2-1; 13 bases match TRBD2. The CDR3 runs to 15 residues. The germline gives CDR1 SGHRS, CDR2 YFSETQ. Trimming took 4 bases from V and 4 from J; bases not matched to a gene: 2. CDR3 bases: TGCGCCAGCAGCACTAGCGGGGGGGAATACAATGAGCAGTTCTTC. It encodes CASSTSGGEYNEQFF. The full variable domain, rest sourced from reference TRBV5-1 and TRBJ2-1, is KAGVTQTPRYLIKTRGQQVTLSCSPISGHRSVSWYQQTPGQGLQFLFEYFSETQRNKGNFPGRFSGRQFSNSRSEMNVSTLELGDSALYLCASSTSGGEYNEQFFGPGTRLTVL.

V is TRBV7-2 and J is TRBJ2-5; D uncertain. The CDR3 spans 11 residues. V lost 3 bases and J lost 4, with 3 bases in between. Germline V CDR1 and CDR2: SGHTA, FQGNSA. The CDR3 here is CASSFLETQYF. Written as DNA, the CDR3 is TGTGCCAGCAGCTTCTTAGAGACCCAGTACTTC. Full variable domain (rest looked up from reference TRBV7-2 and TRBJ2-5): GAGVSQSPSNKVTEKGKDVELRCDPISGHTALYWYRQSLGQGLEFLIYFQGNSAPDKSGLPSDRFSAERTGGSVSTLTIQRTQQEDSAVYLCASSFLETQYFGPGTRLLVL.

V usage is TRBV7-9 and J usage is TRBJ2-7; D is perhaps TRBD1 (5 bases). The germline CDR1 and CDR2 sequences are SEHNR and FQNEAQ (reference sequence). This CDR3 is 15 amino acids long. Trimming removed 8 bases from V and 0 bases from J, with 17 bases in between. CDR3 region: CASLTWGGTSYEQYF. Here the CDR3 DNA reads TGTGCCAGCCTAACGTGGGGCGGAACCTCCTACGAGCAGTACTTC.

The chain joins TRBV30 to TRBJ2-5, with 8 bases lining up with TRBD1. The CDR3 runs to 12 residues. The ends lost 5 bases at V and 5 bases at J; junction bases unmatched: 4. Germline V gene lookup returns CDR1 GTSNPN and CDR2 SVGIG (reference sequence). CDR3 sequence (DNA): TGTGCCTGGGACAGGGGTGGGGAGACCCAGTACTTC. Its translation: CAWDRGGETQYF. The whole variable domain, filled in from reference TRBV30 and TRBJ2-5, reads SQTIHQWPATLVQPVGSPLSLECTVEGTSNPNLYWYRQAAGRGLQLLFYSVGIGQISSEVPQNLSASRPQDRQFILSSKKLLLSDSGFYLCAWDRGGETQYFGPGTRLLVL.

This clone has a single count. The chain recombines TRBV5-1 with TRBJ1-1, with 8 bases fitting TRBD1. The germline CDR1 and CDR2 sequences are SGHRS and YFSETQ. Trimming cost V 4 bases and J 4 bases; bases outside gene matches: 3. The length of the CDR3 is 13 residues. As DNA, the CDR3 is TGCGCCAGCAGCCAGACAGGGGCCACTGAAGCTTTCTTT. It translates to CASSQTGATEAFF. Full variable domain (rest looked up from reference TRBV5-1 and TRBJ1-1): KAGVTQTPRYLIKTRGQQVTLSCSPISGHRSVSWYQQTPGQGLQFLFEYFSETQRNKGNFPGRFSGRQFSNSRSEMNVSTLELGDSALYLCASSQTGATEAFFGQGTRLTVV.

This rearrangement joins TRBV9 to TRBJ2-2; 9 nucleotides agree with TRBD1. Trimming took 4 bases from V and 4 from J; bases not matched to a gene: 5. Germline assignment: CDR1 SGDLS and CDR2 YYNGEE. The CDR3 spans 15 residues. Here the CDR3 reads CASSIGTGSTGELFF. The CDR3 DNA sequence: TGTGCCAGCAGCATCGGGACAGGGAGCACCGGGGAGCTGTTTTTT.

The table lists this clone with a count of one. This rearrangement joins TRBV25-1 to TRBJ1-1; the D gene is possibly TRBD1 (5 bases). The CDR3 length is 14 residues. Per the germline V gene, CDR1 is MGHDK and CDR2 is SYGVNS. V lost 3 bases and J 0 bases, leaving 8 bases between the germline ends. CDR3 nucleotide sequence: TGTGCCAGCAGTGAGACAGCAATGAACACTGAAGCTTTCTTT. This sequence encodes CASSETAMNTEAFF.

This chain links TRBV2 with TRBJ1-2, with D perhaps TRBD1 (6 bases). The germline gives CDR1 SNHLY, CDR2 FYNNEI. This CDR3 region has 13 residues. V gave up 5 bases and J gave up 7 bases, with 14 bases separating them. CDR3 DNA: TGTGCCAGCAGTAAACAGGGATTACGTGGCTACACCTTC. It translates to CASSKQGLRGYTF.

CDR3 amino acids: CASEGRQSSSGNTIYF. The CDR3 nucleotides read TGTGCCAGCGAGGGCAGGCAATCCTCCTCTGGAAACACCATATATTTT. The chain uses TRBV7-9 and TRBJ1-3; no definite D call. CDR3 length equals 16 residues. Trimming shortened V by 8 bases and J by 0 bases, and 17 bases separated the two germline ends. Per the germline V gene, CDR1 is SEHNR and CDR2 is FQNEAQ (reference sequence).

This sequence joins TRBV9 and TRBJ1-2; 10 bases are a match to TRBD1. CDR1 SGDLS and CDR2 YYNGEE come from the germline V gene. This CDR3 is built from 15 residues. Germline trimming cut 4 bases from V and 3 bases from J; bases unmatched to any gene: 6. The CDR3 region has the DNA TGTGCCAGCAGCACCGGACAGGGGGGGTACTATGGCTACACCTTC. It specifies CASSTGQGGYYGYTF.

Only a few counts were recorded for this clone. J is TRBJ2-3 and V is TRBV5-1; TRBD2 matches at 11 bases. The CDR3 totals 16 residues. V shed 1 base and J 5 bases; nucleotides not matched to a gene: 6. Germline CDR1 is SGHRS and CDR2 is YFSETQ. In DNA, the CDR3 is TGCGCCAGCAGCTTGAACCTAGCGGGGGGTAAAGATACGCAGTATTTT. Protein sequence: CASSLNLAGGKDTQYF.

The V call is TRBV9, the J call TRBJ2-3, with no clear D. Trimming removed 3 bases from V and 0 bases from J, with 11 bases in between. The germline V gene has CDR1 SGDLS and CDR2 YYNGEE. The CDR3 consists of 15 residues. This CDR3 reads CASSETGRSTDTQYF. The CDR3 DNA sequence: TGTGCCAGCAGCGAAACCGGCAGAAGCACAGATACGCAGTATTTT.

The rearrangement joins TRBV7-9 to TRBJ1-5; D remains unclear. Germline V lookup: CDR1 SEHNR, CDR2 FQNEAQ (reference sequence). This CDR3 has 16 amino acids. V lost 0 bases and J lost 8, with 17 bases in between. The CDR3 DNA follows: TGTGCCAGCAGCTTAGCCTGGGGTTCCGGTCAGGAGCCCCAGCATTTT. Protein sequence: CASSLAWGSGQEPQHF.

The chain is built from TRBV19 and TRBJ2-1, with a possible D match to TRBD2 (5 bases). This CDR3 has 12 residues. CDR1 LNHDA and CDR2 SQIVND come from the germline V gene (reference sequence). V was cut by 5 bases and J by 7 bases, with 9 bases left in between. The CDR3: CASSVGLNEQFF. The CDR3 DNA is TGTGCCAGTAGTGTAGGACTGAATGAGCAGTTCTTC.

This clone was seen just once. The chain joins TRBV19 to TRBJ2-4; D may be TRBD1 or TRBD2 (5 bases each). The CDR3 length is 13 residues. The V gene lost 8 bases and the J gene lost 7 bases, with 15 bases spanning the gap. Germline lookup yields CDR1 LNHDA and CDR2 SQIVND (reference sequence). DNA of the CDR3: TGTGCCAGTGCCCAGGGTGAGGGTAACATTCAGTACTTC. It translates to CASAQGEGNIQYF.

V usage is TRBV6-4 and J usage is TRBJ2-1, with a weak D call TRBD2 (5 bases). V was shortened by 3 bases and J by 9 bases, with 12 bases between the two germline ends. From germline, CDR1 is MRHNA and CDR2 SNTAGT. The CDR3 extends over 13 amino acids. The CDR3 sequence is CASSENGVSEQFF. Here the CDR3 DNA reads TGTGCCAGCAGTGAAAACGGGGTCAGTGAGCAGTTCTTC.

The V gene is TRBV6-5, the J gene TRBJ1-5; D ambiguous. CDR3 size: 15 residues. V lost 2 bases to trimming and J lost 4 bases, with 12 bases between them. Per germline, CDR1 MNHEY and CDR2 SVGAGI. The CDR3 DNA follows: TGTGCCAGCAGTTACCGGGGAGGCGCGAATCAGCCCCAGCATTTT. Its protein product is CASSYRGGANQPQHF.

The rearrangement uses TRBV29-1 and TRBJ1-1; D not resolved. V was cut by 6 bases and J by 0 bases, with 8 bases left in between. The CDR3 is 12 residues long. From germline, CDR1 is SQVTM and CDR2 ANQGSEA. Here the CDR3 reads CSVRTMNTEAFF. CDR3 nucleotide sequence: TGCAGCGTCCGCACAATGAACACTGAAGCTTTCTTT.

The chain is built from TRBV28 and TRBJ2-7; TRBD1 matches at 8 bases. Germline V gene lookup returns CDR1 MDHEN and CDR2 SYDVKM. V shed 6 bases, J shed 6 bases, and the junction held 4 bases outside the gene matches. This CDR3 comprises 12 residues. The CDR3 DNA reads TGTGCCAGCAGGGATACAGGGGGCGAGCAGTACTTC. Protein product: CASRDTGGEQYF.

The chain has TRBV7-3 and TRBJ2-2; D could derive from TRBD1 or TRBD2 (6 bases each). The CDR3 runs to 18 residues. V lost 2 bases and J lost 0, with 16 bases in between. The germline V gene encodes CDR1 SGHTA and CDR2 FQGTGA. The CDR3 here is CASSLPGAGGPNTGELFF. DNA of the CDR3: TGTGCCAGCAGCTTACCCGGGGCCGGGGGCCCGAACACCGGGGAGCTGTTTTTT.

V usage is TRBV5-1 and J usage is TRBJ2-5, with TRBD2 identical over 11 bases. The CDR3 has 16 amino acids. The J segment lost 1 base and the V segment lost 1 base, leaving 3 bases of the junction unmatched. Germline V gene lookup returns CDR1 SGHRS and CDR2 YFSETQ. CDR3 in amino acids: CASSLTSGGFQETQYF. Written as DNA, the CDR3 is TGCGCCAGCAGCTTGACTAGCGGGGGTTTCCAAGAGACCCAGTACTTC.

Only one count was recorded for this clone. J is TRBJ1-2 and V is TRBV6-1, with TRBD1 matching 10 bases. Per germline, CDR1 MNHNS and CDR2 SASEGT. Trimming cost V 10 bases and J 5 bases; bases outside gene matches: 7. The CDR3 contains 13 residues. Here the CDR3 reads CAIRQGARYGYTF. The CDR3, as DNA: TGTGCCATACGACAGGGGGCGAGGTATGGCTACACCTTC.